The subject of this entry is one T cell receptor (beta chain). Its specificity is unknown. Method: immunoSEQ multiplex PCR; TCRdb's copy keeps in-frame clones and lacks some. The sample carries more than 30,000 clones, approximately 40% recorded once. The sample comes from a study of neoadjuvant anti-PD-1 for oral cavity cancer. Study results and caveats: Higher pretreatment Treg/Th17 ratios tracked higher pretreatment blood clonality. Greater tumor shrinkage accompanied bigger post-treatment sizes of preexisting clones.

Time point meaning: after neoadjuvant nivolumab, at surgical resection. The clonotype originates from a person between 40 and 85 years old with oral cavity squamous cell carcinoma. The source was tumor tissue, collected after nivolumab (anti-PD-1) treatment.

The CDR3 bases are TGTGCCAGCAGTCAGGGAGGGGCTACCTCTGGGGCCAACGTCCTGACTTTC. It codes for CASSQGGATSGANVLTF. The chain employs TRBV6-4 and TRBJ2-6, with 7 bases fitting TRBD2. The CDR3 has 17 residues. Germline loops: CDR1 MRHNA, CDR2 SNTAGT. Trimming removed 5 bases from V and 0 bases from J; junction bases left unmatched: 7.